A single sample gave rise to the 29 T cell receptor beta chains below, sequenced in a study of blood T cell repertoires in COVID-19. Profiling relied on immunoSEQ multiplex PCR, and the TCRdb table lists in-frame clones only, not all of them. The sample consists of a few hundred thousand clones, roughly 90% of them appearing once. Sequenced: peripheral blood. These TCRs come from a man aged 25 to 40 who had recovered from COVID-19.

V usage is TRBV27 and J usage is TRBJ2-7; 7 bases align to TRBD1. This CDR3 is 14 amino acids long. J gave up 3 bases and V 4 bases, and 6 bases lay outside the gene matches. The germline V gene has CDR1 MNHEY and CDR2 SMNVEV (reference sequence). The CDR3 coding sequence is TGTGCCAGCAGTTCGGGACAGATGAACTACGAGCAGTACTTC. Protein: CASSSGQMNYEQYF.

The genes are TRBV29-1 and TRBJ1-1; D possibly corresponds to TRBD1 (5 bases). The germline gives CDR1 SQVTM, CDR2 ANQGSEA. V lost 1 base, J lost 10 bases, and 7 bases lay in between. The CDR3 loop spans 10 amino acids. The DNA for the CDR3 is TGCAGCGTTGAAGGAAGGGGAGCTTTCTTT. Residues: CSVEGRGAFF.

The chain couples TRBV11-2 to TRBJ1-2; 8 bases agree with TRBD1. Germline CDR1 SGHAT, CDR2 FQNNGV. With 7 bases clipped from V and 4 bases from J, the junction kept 8 bases outside the gene matches. The CDR3 extends over 14 amino acids. The CDR3 region is CASNGQGTIYGYTF. The CDR3 bases are TGTGCCAGCAACGGACAGGGAACCATCTATGGCTACACCTTC. Full variable domain (rest looked up from reference TRBV11-2 and TRBJ1-2): EAGVAQSPRYKIIEKRQSVAFWCNPISGHATLYWYQQILGQGPKLLIQFQNNGVVDDSQLPKDRFSAERLKGVDSTLKIQPAKLEDSAVYLCASNGQGTIYGYTFGSGTRLTVV.

The chain joins TRBV19 to TRBJ1-5; D unclear. Germline CDR1 reads LNHDA; CDR2 reads SQIVND (reference sequence). The CDR3 sequence is 13 residues long. Trimming removed 6 bases at V and 4 bases at J, with 10 bases between. This chain's CDR3 is CASSDTPNQPQHF. In DNA, the CDR3 is TGTGCCAGTAGCGACACCCCTAATCAGCCCCAGCATTTT.

The J gene is TRBJ2-1, the V gene TRBV24-1, with TRBD1 matching over 9 bases. The germline V gene has CDR1 KGHDR and CDR2 SFDVKD. This CDR3 comprises 17 residues. The V gene end was trimmed by 4 bases and the J gene end by 4 bases; junction bases not matched to a gene: 10. The DNA for the CDR3 is TGTGCCACCAGTGACCCGACCGGGACAGGGTTATACAATGAGCAGTTCTTC. As protein: CATSDPTGTGLYNEQFF.

V gene TRBV6-5 combines with J gene TRBJ1-1; D unclear. This CDR3 is built from 12 residues. The germline gives CDR1 MNHEY, CDR2 SVGAGI. Trimming removed 8 bases at V and 6 bases at J, with 13 bases between. CDR3 region: CASEGPGAEAFF. Written as DNA, the CDR3 is TGTGCCAGCGAGGGCCCGGGAGCTGAAGCTTTCTTT.

This chain connects TRBV15 to TRBJ1-3; D gene ambiguous. Germline-derived CDR1 and CDR2 are LNHNV and YYDKDF (reference sequence). Trimming pared 1 base from V and 0 bases from J, leaving 4 bases between. This CDR3 spans 14 amino acids. The CDR3 nucleotides read TGTGCCACCAGCAGAGCGGGCTCTGGAAACACCATATATTTT. This sequence encodes CATSRAGSGNTIYF.

This clone appeared a single time. The chain couples TRBV7-2 to TRBJ1-4; D is possibly TRBD1 (6 bases). Per germline, CDR1 SGHTA and CDR2 FQGNSA. CDR3 length equals 15 residues. V lost 1 base and J 4 bases, leaving 10 bases between the germline ends. This chain's CDR3 is CASSLVGTNNEKLFF. CDR3 coding DNA: TGTGCCAGCAGCTTAGTAGGGACAAATAATGAAAAACTGTTTTTT.

The rearrangement links TRBV9 to TRBJ1-2; maybe TRBD1 (5 bases). The V gene's germline CDR1 is SGDLS and CDR2 YYNGEE. V was cut by 0 bases and J by 8 bases, with 14 bases left in between. The CDR3 is 14 residues long. The CDR3 DNA reads as TGTGCCAGCAGCGTAGAGGATATATACAGGGGCTACACCTTC. It encodes CASSVEDIYRGYTF.

This clone has a single count. This rearrangement joins TRBV19 to TRBJ2-7; TRBD1 is a possible D gene (7 bases). V shed 2 bases and J shed 0 bases, with 11 bases lying between them. This CDR3 region has 15 residues. From germline, CDR1 is LNHDA and CDR2 SQIVND (reference sequence). The CDR3 sequence: CASSIPGDSSYEQYF. The CDR3 DNA follows: TGTGCCAGTAGTATACCGGGGGACAGCTCCTACGAGCAGTACTTC.

This clone has only a few counts. The J gene is TRBJ2-7, the V gene TRBV7-8, with D perhaps matching TRBD2 (5 bases). The V and J ends lost 3 bases and 0 bases respectively, with 6 bases between them. Germline loops: CDR1 SGHVS, CDR2 FQNEAQ. The CDR3 is made up of 13 amino acids. The CDR3, as DNA: TGTGCCAGCAGCTTGGCGGGCTCCTACGAGCAGTACTTC. It codes for CASSLAGSYEQYF.

V and J are TRBV7-9 and TRBJ1-2; 8 nucleotides agree with TRBD1. CDR3 length: 15 amino acids. CDR1 and CDR2 (germline): SEHNR, FQNEAQ (reference sequence). V was pared by 6 bases and J by 4 bases, with 10 bases of the junction left unmatched. CDR3 in DNA: TGTGCCAGCAGTCCAGGACAGGGACTAAGCTATGGCTACACCTTC. It encodes CASSPGQGLSYGYTF.

The V and J genes are TRBV7-9 and TRBJ1-2; 9 nucleotides align to TRBD1. J gave up 6 bases and V 3 bases, and 8 bases lay outside the gene matches. The CDR3 contains 15 residues. Germline V gene data show CDR1 as SEHNR and CDR2 as FQNEAQ (reference sequence). Written as DNA, the CDR3 is TGTGCCAGCAGCTTGACAGGGGGTAAAGTTGATGGCTACACCTTC. This sequence encodes CASSLTGGKVDGYTF.

This chain connects TRBV5-5 to TRBJ1-6, with 7 bases aligning to TRBD1. V shed 4 bases and J 8 bases; nucleotides not matched to a gene: 9. Germline V gene data show CDR1 as SGHKS and CDR2 as YYEKEE (reference sequence). The length of the CDR3 is 15 residues. CDR3: CASSELQGVYSPLHF. CDR3 bases: TGTGCCAGCAGCGAACTGCAGGGGGTGTATTCACCCCTCCACTTT.

The chain is built from TRBV11-3 and TRBJ2-1, with no clear D. From germline, CDR1 is SGHNT and CDR2 YENEEA. There are 12 residues in the CDR3. V was cut by 5 bases and J by 5 bases, with 7 bases left in between. CDR3 nucleotide sequence: TGTGCCAGCAGCCCTACGGACAATGAGCAGTTCTTC. It yields the protein CASSPTDNEQFF.

The genes are TRBV5-4 and TRBJ2-7; a possible D gene is TRBD1 (6 bases). Germline V gene lookup returns CDR1 SGHNT and CDR2 YYREEE (reference sequence). The CDR3 has 14 residues. Trimming took off 2 bases at V and 2 bases at J, with 11 bases between the two ends. This chain's CDR3 is CASSFGQKTYEQYF. The CDR3 DNA follows: TGTGCCAGCAGCTTCGGACAGAAGACCTACGAGCAGTACTTC.

This rearrangement joins TRBV5-5 to TRBJ1-5, with no clear D. In germline, CDR1 is SGHKS, CDR2 YYEKEE (reference sequence). The V end lost 7 bases, the J end lost 2 bases, and 19 bases lay between the germline ends. The length of the CDR3 is 16 residues. This CDR3 is CASSYFRDGGNQPQHF. In nucleotides, the CDR3 is TGTGCCAGCTCCTATTTTCGGGATGGGGGCAATCAGCCCCAGCATTTT.

The chain employs TRBV4-2 and TRBJ2-5; 10 bases agree with TRBD2. The germline gives CDR1 LGHNA, CDR2 YNFKEQ. The V and J ends lost 0 bases and 9 bases, in that order; junction bases with no gene match: 10. The CDR3 covers 16 residues. The DNA of the CDR3 is TGTGCCAGCAGCCAAGACCCTAACAGCGGGGGGGCGGCCCAGTACTTC. Its translation is CASSQDPNSGGAAQYF.

V usage is TRBV3-1 (or the pseudogene TRBV3-2) and J usage is TRBJ1-4; D is unresolved. Trimming removed 0 bases at V and 4 bases at J, with 18 bases between. Germline V gives CDR1 LGHDT, CDR2 YNNKEL (reference sequence). The CDR3 totals 18 residues. CDR3 loop: CASSQDTAYRALNEKLFF. CDR3 nucleotides: TGTGCCAGCAGCCAAGATACCGCCTACAGAGCCCTTAATGAAAAACTGTTTTTT.

This chain links TRBV5-4 with TRBJ1-2; no reliable D call. This CDR3 comprises 13 residues. V was pared by 0 bases and J by 8 bases, with 11 bases between. Germline CDR1 is SGHNT and CDR2 is YYREEE (reference sequence). CDR3: CASSLDRDPGYTF. DNA for the CDR3: TGTGCCAGCAGCTTGGACCGGGATCCAGGCTACACCTTC. The whole variable domain, filled in from reference TRBV5-4 and TRBJ1-2, reads ETGVTQSPTHLIKTRGQQVTLRCSSQSGHNTVSWYQQALGQGPQFIFQYYREEENGRGNFPPRFSGLQFPNYSSELNVNALELDDSALYLCASSLDRDPGYTFGSGTRLTVV.

The chain uses TRBV5-8 and TRBJ2-5; 10 bases line up with TRBD1. The CDR3 sequence is 15 residues long. Germline CDR1 reads SGHTS; CDR2 reads YDEGEE. V shed 4 bases and J 4 bases; nucleotides not matched to a gene: 7. This CDR3 is CASSGTGALGETQYF. The CDR3 DNA reads TGTGCCAGCAGCGGGACAGGGGCTCTCGGAGAGACCCAGTACTTC. Combining the CDR3 with reference TRBV5-8 and TRBJ2-5 gives the whole variable domain EAGVTQSPTHLIKTRGQQATLRCSPISGHTSVYWYQQALGLGLQFLLWYDEGEERNRGNFPPRFSGRQFPNYSSELNVNALELEDSALYLCASSGTGALGETQYFGPGTRLLVL.

As to this clone: The sample has other DNA sequences that encode this CDR3 too. The chain carries TRBV12-3 or TRBV12-4 and TRBJ1-2; 9 bases match TRBD1. The CDR3 has 13 amino acids. J lost 8 bases, V lost 5 bases, and 6 bases had no gene match. CDR3 in amino acids: CASSEGQGYGYTF. Here the CDR3 DNA reads TGTGCCAGCAGTGAGGGACAGGGTTACGGCTACACCTTC.

The chain carries TRBV7-6 and TRBJ1-1; TRBD1 might be the D (5 bases). The CDR3 runs to 14 residues. V lost 2 bases, J lost 1 base, and 8 bases lay in between. Per the germline V gene, CDR1 is SGHVS and CDR2 is FNYEAQ. CDR3 residues: CASSLPDRNTEAFF. As DNA, the CDR3 is TGTGCCAGCAGCTTACCCGACAGGAACACTGAAGCTTTCTTT.

The rearrangement links TRBV6-5 to TRBJ1-1; TRBD1 aligns across 9 bases. V was pared by 6 bases and J by 0 bases, with 5 bases of the junction left unmatched. Germline V gene data show CDR1 as MNHEY and CDR2 as SVGAGI. The CDR3 is 15 amino acids. The CDR3 spells CASSRTGDLNTEAFF. The CDR3 DNA is TGTGCCAGCAGCCGGACAGGGGACCTGAACACTGAAGCTTTCTTT.

The rearrangement links TRBV21-1 to TRBJ2-7; the D segment call TRBD1 is taken from the table without a DNA check. TRBV21-1 is listed as a pseudogene. The CDR3 loop spans 14 amino acids. CDR3 nucleotide sequence: TGTGCCAGCAGCAACCGGGACAGGGGCTACGAGCAGTACTTC. Amino acids: CASSNRDRGYEQYF.

This rearrangement joins TRBV2 to TRBJ2-5; 9 bases align to TRBD1. With 8 bases clipped from V and 0 bases from J, the junction kept 4 bases outside the gene matches. The CDR3 extends over 14 amino acids. From germline, CDR1 is SNHLY and CDR2 FYNNEI. This chain's CDR3 is CASERDRDQETQYF. In DNA, the CDR3 is TGTGCCAGCGAACGGGACAGGGACCAAGAGACCCAGTACTTC.

The chain joins TRBV5-5 to TRBJ2-7; 8 bases map to TRBD1. The CDR3 is made up of 16 amino acids. Trimming took 4 bases from V and 5 from J; bases not matched to a gene: 14. Germline V gene data show CDR1 as SGHKS and CDR2 as YYEKEE (reference sequence). The CDR3 sequence: CASSVQFTGGMNEQYF. The DNA for the CDR3 is TGTGCCAGCAGCGTGCAATTTACAGGGGGTATGAACGAGCAGTACTTC.

V is TRBV7-9 and J is TRBJ1-1; D unclear. The V gene lost 5 bases and the J gene lost 10 bases, with 14 bases spanning the gap. Per germline, CDR1 SEHNR and CDR2 FQNEAQ (reference sequence). CDR3 size: 12 residues. Here the CDR3 reads CASSLADSGAFF. The CDR3 DNA reads TGTGCCAGCAGCCTCGCGGACTCCGGAGCTTTCTTT.

J is TRBJ2-5 and V is TRBV2; 8 bases map to TRBD2. This CDR3 has 16 residues. The ends lost 7 bases at V and 5 bases at J; junction bases unmatched: 15. The germline CDR1 and CDR2 sequences are SNHLY and FYNNEI. The DNA of the CDR3 is TGTGCCAGCAAACCTACTAGCGGCCCCTTAGGGGAGACCCAGTACTTC. Translating gives CASKPTSGPLGETQYF.